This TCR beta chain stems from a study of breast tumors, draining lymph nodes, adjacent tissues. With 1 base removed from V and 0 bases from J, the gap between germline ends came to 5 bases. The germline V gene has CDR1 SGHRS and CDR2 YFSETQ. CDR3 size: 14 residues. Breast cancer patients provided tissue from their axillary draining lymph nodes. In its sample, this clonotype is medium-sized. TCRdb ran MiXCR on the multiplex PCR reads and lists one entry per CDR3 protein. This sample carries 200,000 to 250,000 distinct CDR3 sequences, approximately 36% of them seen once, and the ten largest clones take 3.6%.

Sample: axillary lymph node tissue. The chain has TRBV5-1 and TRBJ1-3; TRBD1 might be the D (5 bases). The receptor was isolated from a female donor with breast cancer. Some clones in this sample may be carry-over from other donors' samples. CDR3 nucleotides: TGCGCCAGCAGCTTGACAGGCTCTGGAAACACCATATATTTT. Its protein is CASSLTGSGNTIYF.